The present T cell receptor (beta chain) was sequenced within a study of T cell responses to AZD1222 COVID-19 vaccine. Findings and limits, study-wide: A mostly white British donor set with more females was recruited, and clonal diversity was possibly underestimated. As reported, nearly half of all spike-specific TCRs target variant regions that are unmutated. The span of vaccine-associated CD4 TCRs extended across spike, with dominance at 160-218 and 743-854.

About this clone: Its specificity is not known.

Clones were read by immunoSEQ multiplex PCR, and TCRdb kept only the in-frame ones, dropping some. This sample has 250,000 to 300,000 clones, with roughly 93% found just once. The sequence was collected from an adult who received the AZD1222 COVID-19 vaccine. The starting material was peripheral blood, obtained 28 days after the second AZD1222 dose.

The CDR3 loop is CANPTNEKLFF. The CDR3 nucleotides are TGTGCCAACCCAACTAATGAAAAACTGTTTTTT. V gene TRBV21-1 combines with J gene TRBJ1-4. TRBV21-1 is marked as a pseudogene. The CDR3 runs to 11 residues.